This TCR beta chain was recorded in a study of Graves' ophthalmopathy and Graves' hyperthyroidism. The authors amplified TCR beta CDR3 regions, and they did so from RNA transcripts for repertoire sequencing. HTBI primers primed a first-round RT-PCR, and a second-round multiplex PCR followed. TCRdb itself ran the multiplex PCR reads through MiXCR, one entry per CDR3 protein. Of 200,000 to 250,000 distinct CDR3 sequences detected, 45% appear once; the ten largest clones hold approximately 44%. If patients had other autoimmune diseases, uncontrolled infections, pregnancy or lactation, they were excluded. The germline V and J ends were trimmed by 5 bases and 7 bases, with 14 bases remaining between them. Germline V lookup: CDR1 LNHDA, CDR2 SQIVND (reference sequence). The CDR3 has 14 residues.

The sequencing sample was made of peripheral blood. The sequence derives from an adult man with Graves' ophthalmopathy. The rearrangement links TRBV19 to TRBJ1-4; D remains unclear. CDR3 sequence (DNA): TGTGCCAGTAGTGAGCCCGAGGCCTTTGAAAAACTGTTTTTT. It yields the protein CASSEPEAFEKLFF.